The present entry profiles one TCR beta chain with its context. Its target is unknown. These data originate in a study of OX40 agonist ivuxolimab in advanced cancers. Study in general: Three partial responders included one hepatocellular carcinoma patient and two cutaneous melanoma patients. Regarding the study as a whole: Clonal expansion in partial responders at 0.1-3.0 mg/kg ranked among the lowest.

This table comes from immunoSEQ multiplex PCR, and its TCRdb copy is limited to in-frame clones, with some not included. The sample gives some 33,000 clones, 81% of which show up once; about 20% is in the top ten. Sampling of blood occurred at baseline, cycle 4 day 1, and cycle 7 day 1. Sequenced material: CD4+ or CD8+ T cells sorted from blood, taken in a trial of the OX40 agonist ivuxolimab. This clonotype was obtained from an adult with an advanced solid tumor such as melanoma, head and neck, liver or kidney cancer.

CDR3 DNA sequence: TGTGCCAGCAGCGTAGAACTAGAGGGGAACAATGAGCAGTTCTTC. Encoded protein: CASSVELEGNNEQFF. V is TRBV9 and J is TRBJ2-1, with D perhaps being TRBD1 or TRBD2 (5 bases each). Trimming removed 0 bases at V and 5 bases at J, with 12 bases between. This CDR3 is 15 amino acids long. Germline V CDR1 and CDR2: SGDLS, YYNGEE.